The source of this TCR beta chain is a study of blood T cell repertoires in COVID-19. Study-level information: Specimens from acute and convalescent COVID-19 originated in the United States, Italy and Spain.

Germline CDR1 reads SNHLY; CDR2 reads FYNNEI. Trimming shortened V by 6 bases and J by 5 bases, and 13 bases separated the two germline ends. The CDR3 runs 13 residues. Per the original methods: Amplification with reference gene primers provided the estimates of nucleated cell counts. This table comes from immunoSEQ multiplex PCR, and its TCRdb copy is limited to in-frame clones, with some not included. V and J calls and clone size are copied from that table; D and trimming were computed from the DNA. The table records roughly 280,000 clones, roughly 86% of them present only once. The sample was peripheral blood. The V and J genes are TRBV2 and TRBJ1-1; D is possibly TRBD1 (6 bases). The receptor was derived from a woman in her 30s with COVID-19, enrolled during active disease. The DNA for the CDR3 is TGTGCCAGCAGCACAAACAGGGTAACTGAAGCTTTCTTT. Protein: CASSTNRVTEAFF.